These T cell receptor beta chains were read from a single sample in a study of T cells after yellow fever vaccination. Using its own MiXCR run on the 5' RACE reads, TCRdb lists one record per CDR3 protein. The profile shows under 15,000 distinct CDR3 sequences, 5.8% of them singletons. Sample: PBMCs, either bulk or a sorted T-cell subset (CD4+, CD8+, memory, or dextramer-sorted; not recorded which), taken on the day of the yellow fever booster vaccination. Receptor source: a man aged 25-40 years who received the YFV17D yellow fever vaccine. The CDR3 runs from the conserved cysteine through the conserved F or W. The D gene is left open where the match is weak. For some rows the clone size is stated as once, few or many, or as a class when expanded; others skip it.

>NA|TRBJ2-2|NA|TRBV20-1
TGCAGTGCTAGTGATAGCGCTGGCGGGGAGCTGTTTTTT
CSASDSAGGELFF
>NA|TRBJ2-7|medium-sized|TRBV27
TGTGCCAGCCGGAAGGGGGTCGAGCAGTACTTC
CASRKGVEQYF
>NA|TRBJ1-5|many|TRBV21-1
TGTGCCAGCAGCAACCCTGGTCTCTGGACCCAGCATTTT
CASSNPGLWTQHF
>NA|TRBJ2-7|medium-sized|TRBV19
TGTGCCAGTAGTATAGATCGCGTGGGCGAGCAGTACTTC
CASSIDRVGEQYF
>TRBD1|TRBJ1-5|many|TRBV28
TGTGCCAGCAGTTTCCCCGGGACAGGGGAGGCCCAGCATTTT
CASSFPGTGEAQHF
>TRBD2|TRBJ2-3|many|TRBV11-2
TGTGCCAGCAGCTTAGGGGGAGGGTCAGATACGCAGTATTTT
CASSLGGGSDTQYF
>NA|TRBJ2-1|medium-sized|TRBV20-1
TGCAGTGCTAACAGGGCCTACAATGAGCAGTTCTTC
CSANRAYNEQFF
>NA|TRBJ2-1|many|TRBV6-5
TGTGCCAGCAGTTACGCCCCGACTAGCTACAATGAGCAGTTCTTC
CASSYAPTSYNEQFF
>NA|TRBJ1-2|many|TRBV6-5
TGTGCCAGCAGGGCAGGGAGGAACTATGGGGGCTACACCTTC
CASRAGRNYGGYTF
>NA|TRBJ2-2|many|TRBV11-2
TGTGCCAGCAGCTTAGAACCAAACACCGGGGAGCTGTTTTTT
CASSLEPNTGELFF
>NA|TRBJ2-7|many|TRBV6-1
TGTGCCAGCAGTAGGGACTTCCTAGATGCGCAGTACTTC
CASSRDFLDAQYF
>NA|TRBJ2-7|many|TRBV15
TGTGCCACCAGCAAGGGGGGGACCTCCTACGAGCAGTACTTC
CATSKGGTSYEQYF
>NA|TRBJ2-7|many|TRBV21-1
TGTGCCAGCAGCGATCGGGAGTCATACGAGCAGTACTTC
CASSDRESYEQYF
>NA|TRBJ1-3|many|TRBV29-1
TGCAGCGTTTCCCAATTCTCTGGAAACACCATATATTTT
CSVSQFSGNTIYF
>NA|TRBJ1-5|many|TRBV30
TGTGCCTGGGGAAGGGGGACGTATCAGCCCCAGCATTTT
CAWGRGTYQPQHF
>TRBD1|TRBJ2-7|many|TRBV5-1
TGCGCCAGCAGCCCGAGGACAGGGGTCATAGTCGAGCAGTACTTC
CASSPRTGVIVEQYF
>NA|TRBJ2-1|many|TRBV20-1
TGCAGTGCTAGGATCGCCTACAATGAGCAGTTCTTC
CSARIAYNEQFF
>NA|TRBJ2-7|many|TRBV2
TGTGCCAGCAGCTTGGCGGCCTACTCCTACGAGCAGTACTTC
CASSLAAYSYEQYF
>NA|TRBJ1-1|many|TRBV7-6
TGTGCCAGCAGCTCCCAACCGGACGAGATGGGGAGGAGAGCTTTCTTT
CASSSQPDEMGRRAFF
>TRBD1|TRBJ2-4|many|TRBV19
TGTGCCAGTAGTTTCGGACAGGGGGCCTTAGGCATTCAGTACTTC
CASSFGQGALGIQYF
>NA|TRBJ2-3|NA|TRBV20-1
TGCAGTGCTAGAGTGGGACTGGAGGGGGCTGATACGCACTATTTT
CSARVGLEGADTHYF
>TRBD1|TRBJ2-3|medium-sized|TRBV20-1
TGCAGTGCTACGACAGGGTCCCGCACAGATACGCAGTATTTT
CSATTGSRTDTQYF
>NA|TRBJ2-1|many|TRBV27
TGTGCCAGCCGGAAAGGTTCGAACAATGAGCAGTTCTTC
CASRKGSNNEQFF
>TRBD2|TRBJ2-5|many|TRBV20-1
TGCAGTGCTAGAGTAGGGACTAGCGGGAGGGCGCGAGAGACCCAGTACTTC
CSARVGTSGRARETQYF
>TRBD1|TRBJ2-3|NA|TRBV29-1
TGCAGAGAACAGGGGGTTTCGGATACGCAGTATTTT
CREQGVSDTQYF
>NA|TRBJ2-5|many|TRBV10-3
TGTGCCATCAGTGCGAGGGGGGAAAAAGAGACCCAGTACTTC
CAISARGEKETQYF
>NA|TRBJ2-2|many|TRBV5-1
TGCGCCAGCATCAGAGGGGCAGACCCAACCGGGGAGCTGTTTTTT
CASIRGADPTGELFF
>NA|TRBJ1-6|many|TRBV4-2
TGTGCCAGCAGCCGAGGGACATTCGATAATTCACCCCTCCACTTT
CASSRGTFDNSPLHF
>NA|TRBJ2-3|medium-sized|TRBV5-1
TGCGCCAGCAGCTTAAGATCCGGCCACCAGGGGTATTTT
CASSLRSGHQGYF
>TRBD2|TRBJ2-3|many|TRBV5-6
TGTGCCAGCAGCTTGGGACTAGCGGGCCCTACGCAGTATTTT
CASSLGLAGPTQYF